These 26 T cell receptor beta chains were sequenced from one sample in a study of T cell responses to AZD1222 COVID-19 vaccine. Sequencing was performed with immunoSEQ multiplex PCR; in TCRdb, only in-frame clones are kept and a portion is missing. The table includes about 120,000 clones, around 90% detected once. The input for sequencing was peripheral blood, taken 28 days after the second AZD1222 dose. These TCRs come from an adult who received the AZD1222 COVID-19 vaccine.

V usage is TRBV28 and J usage is TRBJ2-7; 9 positions match TRBD1. Germline loops: CDR1 MDHEN, CDR2 SYDVKM. The CDR3 is 15 residues long. V lost 0 bases, J lost 0 bases, and 0 bases stayed unmatched. The CDR3 region is CASSLWDRGSYEQYF. CDR3 in DNA: TGTGCCAGCAGTTTATGGGACAGGGGCTCCTACGAGCAGTACTTC.

This chain uses TRBV11-2 with TRBJ2-6, with TRBD2 as a possible D gene (5 bases). In germline, CDR1 is SGHAT, CDR2 FQNNGV. The CDR3 sequence is 16 residues long. Trimming took off 1 base at V and 2 bases at J, with 9 bases between the two ends. Here the CDR3 reads CASSLGPRAGANVLTF. In DNA form, the CDR3 reads TGTGCCAGCAGCTTAGGTCCGCGGGCTGGGGCCAACGTCCTGACTTTC.

The rearrangement joins TRBV7-3 to TRBJ2-2; D not resolved. Germline loops: CDR1 SGHTA, CDR2 FQGTGA. The V and J ends lost 0 bases and 4 bases respectively, with 6 bases between them. The CDR3 has 14 residues. The CDR3 sequence is CASSLTLSTGELFF. In DNA, the CDR3 is TGTGCCAGCAGCTTAACTCTGAGCACCGGGGAGCTGTTTTTT.

This clone was observed once. This chain uses TRBV15 with TRBJ1-2; D is uncertain. Germline V gene sequence: CDR1 LNHNV, CDR2 YYDKDF (reference sequence). Between the trimmed V and J ends, which lost 5 bases and 4 bases, there was a span of 14 bases. The CDR3 is 14 amino acids. The chain's CDR3 is CATSHPRAVYGYTF. The DNA for the CDR3 is TGTGCCACCAGCCACCCGAGGGCAGTCTATGGCTACACCTTC.

V usage is TRBV7-2 and J usage is TRBJ1-6; D is undetermined. V lost 5 bases and J lost 14, with 22 bases in between. This CDR3 spans 15 amino acids. Germline lookup yields CDR1 SGHTA and CDR2 FQGNSA. The CDR3 loop reads CASSPTPGQLPTLHF. The CDR3 DNA sequence: TGTGCCAGCAGCCCAACGCCGGGCCAACTTCCCACCCTCCACTTT. Together with reference TRBV7-2 and TRBJ1-6, the CDR3 gives the full variable domain: GAGVSQSPSNKVTEKGKDVELRCDPISGHTALYWYRQSLGQGLEFLIYFQGNSAPDKSGLPSDRFSAERTGGSVSTLTIQRTQQEDSAVYLCASSPTPGQLPTLHFGNGTRLTVT.

The chain has TRBV3-1 (or the pseudogene TRBV3-2) and TRBJ1-2, with D possibly being TRBD1 (6 bases). Germline loops: CDR1 LGHDT, CDR2 YNNKEL (reference sequence). V was shortened by 3 bases and J by 4 bases, with 12 bases between the two germline ends. The CDR3 runs 14 residues. The CDR3 reads CASSHLDSPYGYTF. The DNA for the CDR3 is TGTGCCAGCAGCCACCTGGACAGCCCCTATGGCTACACCTTC.

This chain joins TRBV28 and TRBJ1-6; unclear D gene. Germline V gene sequence: CDR1 MDHEN, CDR2 SYDVKM. The CDR3 loop spans 14 amino acids. V gave up 8 bases and J gave up 7 bases, with 15 bases separating them. The CDR3 sequence is CASFQGSENSPLHF. In DNA, the CDR3 is TGTGCCAGCTTTCAAGGGAGTGAGAATTCACCCCTCCACTTT. The full variable domain, completed using reference TRBV28 and TRBJ1-6, is DVKVTQSSRYLVKRTGEKVFLECVQDMDHENMFWYRQDPGLGLRLIYFSYDVKMKEKGDIPEGYSVSREKKERFSLILESASTNQTSMYLCASFQGSENSPLHFGNGTRLTVT.

The V gene is TRBV6-2 or TRBV6-3, the J gene TRBJ2-5; D remains ambiguous. Trimming removed 3 bases from V and 7 bases from J, with 6 bases in between. The CDR3 sequence is 11 residues long. The V gene's germline CDR1 is MNHEY and CDR2 SVGEGT. The DNA for the CDR3 is TGTGCCAGCAGTTATGCCGGGACCCAGTACTTC. Residues: CASSYAGTQYF.

This clone was observed a single time. The rearrangement links TRBV2 to TRBJ1-3; D is unclear. Per the germline V gene, CDR1 is SNHLY and CDR2 is FYNNEI. The CDR3 contains 17 residues. V dropped 0 bases and J dropped 0 bases, with 12 bases sitting between them. CDR3 residues: CASSEAFRWSSGNTIYF. In DNA, the CDR3 is TGTGCCAGCAGTGAAGCCTTCCGGTGGAGCTCTGGAAACACCATATATTTT.

J is TRBJ1-4 and V is TRBV15; the match to TRBD1 covers 11 bases. The CDR3 has 14 amino acids. V shed 5 bases, J shed 7 bases, and the junction held 3 bases outside the gene matches. In germline, CDR1 is LNHNV, CDR2 YYDKDF (reference sequence). The CDR3 nucleotides are TGTGCCACCAGCTGGACAGGGGGCGGTGAAAAACTGTTTTTT. It specifies CATSWTGGGEKLFF.

The chain recombines TRBV19 with TRBJ1-2; D is uncertain. Germline-derived CDR1 and CDR2 are LNHDA and SQIVND (reference sequence). Trimming left V 4 bases short and J 0 bases short, with 12 bases between. The CDR3 length is 15 residues. DNA of the CDR3: TGTGCCAGTAGTAACGGCCCCCCAACTAACTATGGCTACACCTTC. Translated, it gives CASSNGPPTNYGYTF. The whole variable domain, filled in from reference TRBV19 and TRBJ1-2, reads DGGITQSPKYLFRKEGQNVTLSCEQNLNHDAMYWYRQDPGQGLRLIYYSQIVNDFQKGDIAEGYSVSREKKESFPLTVTSAQKNPTAFYLCASSNGPPTNYGYTFGSGTRLTVV.

The chain employs TRBV10-1 and TRBJ1-1; D remains unclear. This CDR3 contains 15 residues. Germline CDR1 WNHNN, CDR2 SYGVQD (reference sequence). Trimming left V 6 bases short and J 3 bases short, with 17 bases between. The CDR3 region has the DNA TGCGCCAGCAGCGCCACCCCTCTCAAGCACACTGAAGCTTTCTTT. Translated, it gives CASSATPLKHTEAFF.

In its sample, this clone was seen a few times. This sequence joins TRBV6-5 and TRBJ1-1, with 7 bases lining up with TRBD1. J was trimmed by 9 bases and V by 5 bases; bases with no gene match: 9. CDR1 is MNHEY and CDR2 is SVGAGI in the germline V gene. The CDR3 is 13 residues long. CDR3 protein: CASSPAPGQKAFF. CDR3 DNA sequence: TGTGCCAGCAGTCCCGCACCGGGACAGAAAGCTTTCTTT.

The gene calls are TRBV7-2 and TRBJ2-7; 9 bases are a match to TRBD2. Germline V gives CDR1 SGHTA, CDR2 FQGNSA. This CDR3 has 14 amino acids. V shed 7 bases and J 2 bases; nucleotides not matched to a gene: 6. CDR3 sequence: CASKPGLAAYEQYF. CDR3 sequence (DNA): TGTGCCAGCAAACCGGGACTAGCCGCCTACGAGCAGTACTTC.

The chain links TRBV4-2 to TRBJ2-1; 12 nucleotides align to TRBD2. V lost 0 bases and J lost 11; bases outside the gene matches: 8. This CDR3 is 16 amino acids long. CDR1 is LGHNA and CDR2 is YNFKEQ in the germline V gene. In DNA, the CDR3 is TGTGCCAGCAGCCAAGAAACACTAGCGGGGGGACAAAAGCAGTTCTTC. Its protein is CASSQETLAGGQKQFF.

Comment on this clone: One end of the junction varies from germline; a read error may be responsible. The rearrangement links TRBV7-2 to TRBJ1-1; D is possibly TRBD1 (5 bases). This CDR3 region has 13 residues. Germline CDR1 reads SGHTA; CDR2 reads FQGNSA. Here the CDR3 DNA reads TGTGCCAGCAGCTTAGAGGGGAGCACTGAAGCCTTCTTT. This translates into CASSLEGSTEAFF.

This chain uses TRBV5-1 with TRBJ2-3, with 7 positions matching TRBD1. Germline CDR1 is SGHRS and CDR2 is YFSETQ. Trimming removed 4 bases from V and 0 bases from J; junction bases left unmatched: 8. CDR3 length: 16 residues. CDR3 sequence (DNA): TGCGCCAGCAGCCCGCAGGGGGACAGTAGCACAGATACGCAGTATTTT. Translating it yields CASSPQGDSSTDTQYF.

The gene calls are TRBV6-2 or TRBV6-3 and TRBJ1-5; D remains unclear. The V gene's germline CDR1 is MNHEY and CDR2 SVGEGT. The CDR3 contains 16 residues. The V end lost 2 bases, the J end lost 0 bases, and 11 bases lay between the germline ends. In nucleotides, the CDR3 is TGTGCCAGCAGTTACCTCCCGACTTATAGCAATCAGCCCCAGCATTTT. Translating gives CASSYLPTYSNQPQHF.

Here the CDR3 reads CASSSMTATYSPLHF. As DNA, the CDR3 is TGTGCCAGCAGTTCTATGACGGCAACTTATTCACCCCTCCACTTT. This chain joins TRBV27 and TRBJ1-6; no clear D gene. From germline, CDR1 is MNHEY and CDR2 SMNVEV (reference sequence). The germline V and J ends were trimmed by 4 bases and 8 bases, with 15 bases remaining between them. This CDR3 contains 15 residues.

The V gene is TRBV7-2, the J gene TRBJ2-5; a possible D gene is TRBD2 (6 bases). CDR3 length: 14 residues. V was shortened by 1 base and J by 6 bases, with 12 bases between the two germline ends. CDR1 and CDR2 (germline): SGHTA, FQGNSA. The CDR3 sequence: CASSLGAGTQTQYF. CDR3 DNA sequence: TGTGCCAGCAGCTTAGGGGCGGGGACGCAGACCCAGTACTTC.

V and J are TRBV6-5 and TRBJ2-3; D remains ambiguous. This CDR3 comprises 13 residues. The germline gives CDR1 MNHEY, CDR2 SVGAGI. V lost 10 bases, J lost 4 bases, and 15 bases lay in between. The CDR3 is CATTQGFPDTQYF. CDR3 nucleotides: TGTGCCACTACCCAAGGGTTTCCAGATACGCAGTATTTT.

V is TRBV7-9 and J is TRBJ2-1; D remains unclear. This CDR3 comprises 11 residues. Germline V gene lookup returns CDR1 SEHNR and CDR2 FQNEAQ (reference sequence). The V end lost 4 bases, the J end lost 11 bases, and 9 bases lay between the germline ends. Here the CDR3 DNA reads TGTGCCAGCAGCTCGACGGAAAAGCAGTTCTTC. It specifies CASSSTEKQFF.

The chain uses TRBV3-1 (or the pseudogene TRBV3-2) and TRBJ1-4; 8 nucleotides match TRBD1. After removal of 4 bases from V and 10 bases from J, the junction contained 11 bases not matched to a gene. The CDR3 sequence is 15 residues long. The germline V gene has CDR1 LGHDT and CDR2 YNNKEL (reference sequence). CDR3 sequence: CASSPTRGPRIKLFF. The CDR3, as DNA: TGTGCCAGCAGCCCGACCAGGGGGCCTCGTATAAAACTGTTTTTT.

The chain recombines TRBV7-9 with TRBJ1-5; weak D call: TRBD1 (5 bases). CDR1 is SEHNR and CDR2 is FQNEAQ in the germline V gene (reference sequence). Trimming pared 1 base from V and 5 bases from J, leaving 12 bases between. CDR3 size: 15 residues. The CDR3 here is CASSLGSRDDQPQHF. In nucleotides, the CDR3 is TGTGCCAGCAGCTTAGGGTCGAGGGACGATCAGCCCCAGCATTTT. Looking up the rest from reference TRBV7-9 and TRBJ1-5 gives the full variable domain: DTGVSQNPRHKITKRGQNVTFRCDPISEHNRLYWYRQTLGQGPEFLTYFQNEAQLEKSRLLSDRFSAERPKGSFSTLEIQRTEQGDSAMYLCASSLGSRDDQPQHFGDGTRLSIL.

The rearrangement joins TRBV20-1 to TRBJ1-5; the match to TRBD1 covers 8 bases. This CDR3 contains 16 residues. Germline V gene data show CDR1 as DFQATT and CDR2 as SNEGSKA (reference sequence). V was clipped by 3 bases and J by 6 bases; unmatched bases: 13. The CDR3 coding sequence is TGCAGTGCTAGTGGTCGGGACAGGCGCCCAGGTCAGCCCCAGCATTTT. Translation gives CSASGRDRRPGQPQHF.

The V gene is TRBV5-1, the J gene TRBJ1-1, with a possible D match to TRBD1 (5 bases). The germline V and J ends were trimmed by 2 bases and 4 bases, with 12 bases remaining between them. The V gene's germline CDR1 is SGHRS and CDR2 YFSETQ. The CDR3 contains 14 residues. Written as DNA, the CDR3 is TGCGCCAGCAGCTTCGCTCAGGGAACCACTGAAGCTTTCTTT. Protein product: CASSFAQGTTEAFF.